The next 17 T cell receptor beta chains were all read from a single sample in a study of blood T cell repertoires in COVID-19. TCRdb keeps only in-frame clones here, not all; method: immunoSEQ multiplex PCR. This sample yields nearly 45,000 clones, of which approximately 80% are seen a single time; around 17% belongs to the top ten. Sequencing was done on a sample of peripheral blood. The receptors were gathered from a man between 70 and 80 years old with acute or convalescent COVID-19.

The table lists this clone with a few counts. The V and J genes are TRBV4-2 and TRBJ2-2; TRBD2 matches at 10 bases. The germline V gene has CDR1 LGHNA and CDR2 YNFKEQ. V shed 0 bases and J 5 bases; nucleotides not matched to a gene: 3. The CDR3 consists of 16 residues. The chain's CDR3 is CASSQDGTSVTGELFF. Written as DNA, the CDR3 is TGTGCCAGCAGCCAAGATGGGACTAGCGTAACCGGGGAGCTGTTTTTT.

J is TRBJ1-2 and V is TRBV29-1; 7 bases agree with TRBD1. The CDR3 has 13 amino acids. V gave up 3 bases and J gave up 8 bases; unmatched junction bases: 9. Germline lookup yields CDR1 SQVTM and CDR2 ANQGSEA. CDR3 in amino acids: CSVDAAQGRGYTF. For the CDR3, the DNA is TGCAGCGTTGATGCCGCACAGGGGCGGGGCTACACCTTC.

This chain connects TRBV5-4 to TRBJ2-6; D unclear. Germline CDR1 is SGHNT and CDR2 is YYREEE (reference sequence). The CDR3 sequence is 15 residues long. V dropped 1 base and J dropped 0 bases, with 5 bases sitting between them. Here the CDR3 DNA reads TGTGCCAGCAGCTTGTTCCTCTCTGGGGCCAACGTCCTGACTTTC. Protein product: CASSLFLSGANVLTF.

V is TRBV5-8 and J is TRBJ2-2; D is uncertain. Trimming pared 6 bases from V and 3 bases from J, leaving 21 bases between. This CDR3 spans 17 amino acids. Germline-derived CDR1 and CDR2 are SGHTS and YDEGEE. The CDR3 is CASTLNPVSIYTGELFF. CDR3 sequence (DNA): TGTGCCAGCACCCTCAACCCCGTTTCTATTTACACCGGGGAGCTGTTTTTT.

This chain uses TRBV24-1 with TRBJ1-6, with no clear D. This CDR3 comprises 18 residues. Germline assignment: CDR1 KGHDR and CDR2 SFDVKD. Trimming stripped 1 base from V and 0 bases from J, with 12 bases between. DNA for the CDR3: TGTGCCACCAGTGATTTTATATCTTTTCGCTCCTATAATTCACCCCTCCACTTT. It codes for CATSDFISFRSYNSPLHF.

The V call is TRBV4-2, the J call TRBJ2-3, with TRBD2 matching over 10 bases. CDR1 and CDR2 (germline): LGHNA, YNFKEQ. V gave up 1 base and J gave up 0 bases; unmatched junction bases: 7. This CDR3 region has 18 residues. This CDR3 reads CASSQGIAGGPSTDTQYF. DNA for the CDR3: TGTGCCAGCAGCCAAGGAATAGCGGGGGGCCCTAGCACAGATACGCAGTATTTT.

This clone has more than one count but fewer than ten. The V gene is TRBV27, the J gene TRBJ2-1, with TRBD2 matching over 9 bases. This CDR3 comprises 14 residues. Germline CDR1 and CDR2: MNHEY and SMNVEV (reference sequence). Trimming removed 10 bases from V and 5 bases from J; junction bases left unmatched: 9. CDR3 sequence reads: CATKRAGGHNEQFF. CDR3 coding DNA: TGTGCCACCAAACGTGCGGGGGGGCACAATGAGCAGTTCTTC.

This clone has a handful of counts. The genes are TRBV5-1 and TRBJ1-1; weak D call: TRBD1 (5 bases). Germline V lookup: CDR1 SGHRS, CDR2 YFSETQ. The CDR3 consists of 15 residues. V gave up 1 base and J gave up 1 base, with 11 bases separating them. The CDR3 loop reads CASSLQGPGNTEAFF. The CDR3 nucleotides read TGCGCCAGCAGCTTGCAGGGCCCAGGGAACACTGAAGCTTTCTTT.

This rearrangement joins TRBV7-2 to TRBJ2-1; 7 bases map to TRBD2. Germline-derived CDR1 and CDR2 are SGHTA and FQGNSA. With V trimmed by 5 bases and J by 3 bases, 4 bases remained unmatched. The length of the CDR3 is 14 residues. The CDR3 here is CASSPSGGYNEQFF. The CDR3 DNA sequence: TGTGCCAGCAGCCCTAGCGGTGGCTACAATGAGCAGTTCTTC.

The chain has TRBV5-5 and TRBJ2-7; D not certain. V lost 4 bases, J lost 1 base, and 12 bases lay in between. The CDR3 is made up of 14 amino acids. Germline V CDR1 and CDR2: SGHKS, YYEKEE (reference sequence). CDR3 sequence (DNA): TGTGCCAGCAGCGATGAGTTCCCTTCCTACGAGCAGTACTTC. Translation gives CASSDEFPSYEQYF.

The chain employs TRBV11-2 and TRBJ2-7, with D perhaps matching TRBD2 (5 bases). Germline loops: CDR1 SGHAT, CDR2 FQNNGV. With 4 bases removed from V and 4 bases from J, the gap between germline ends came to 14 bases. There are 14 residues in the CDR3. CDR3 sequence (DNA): TGTGCCAGCAGCTATTGGACTTTGGGATACGAGCAGTACTTC. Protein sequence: CASSYWTLGYEQYF.

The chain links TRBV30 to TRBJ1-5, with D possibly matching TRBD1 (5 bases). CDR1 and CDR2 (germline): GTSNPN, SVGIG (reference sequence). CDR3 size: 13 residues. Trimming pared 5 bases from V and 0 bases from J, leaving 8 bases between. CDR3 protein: CAWADNSNQPQHF. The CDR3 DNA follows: TGTGCCTGGGCGGACAATAGCAATCAGCCCCAGCATTTT.

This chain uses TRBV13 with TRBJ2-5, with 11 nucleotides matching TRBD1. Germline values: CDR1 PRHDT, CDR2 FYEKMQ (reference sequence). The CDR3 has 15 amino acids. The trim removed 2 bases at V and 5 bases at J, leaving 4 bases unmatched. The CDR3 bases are TGTGCCAGCAGCTTAAGGACAGGGGGCAGGGAGACCCAGTACTTC. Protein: CASSLRTGGRETQYF.

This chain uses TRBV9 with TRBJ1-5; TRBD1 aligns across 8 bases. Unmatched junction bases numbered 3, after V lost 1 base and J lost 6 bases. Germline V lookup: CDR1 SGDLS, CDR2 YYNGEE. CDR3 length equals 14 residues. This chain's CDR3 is CASSVQGAGQPQHF. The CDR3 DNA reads TGTGCCAGCAGCGTACAGGGGGCCGGTCAGCCCCAGCATTTT.

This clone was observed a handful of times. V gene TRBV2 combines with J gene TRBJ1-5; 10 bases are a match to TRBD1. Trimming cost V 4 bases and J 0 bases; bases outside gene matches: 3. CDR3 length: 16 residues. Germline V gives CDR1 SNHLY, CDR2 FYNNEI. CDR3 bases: TGTGCCAGCAGTGTAGACAGGGGGCGTAGCAATCAGCCCCAGCATTTT. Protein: CASSVDRGRSNQPQHF.

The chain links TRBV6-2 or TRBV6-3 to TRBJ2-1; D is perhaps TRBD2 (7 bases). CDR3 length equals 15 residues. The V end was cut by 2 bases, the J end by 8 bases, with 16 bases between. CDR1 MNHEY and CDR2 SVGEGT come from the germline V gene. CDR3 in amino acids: CASSYRGGAGHEQFF. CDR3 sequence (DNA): TGTGCCAGCAGTTACCGTGGGGGGGCCGGCCATGAGCAGTTCTTC.

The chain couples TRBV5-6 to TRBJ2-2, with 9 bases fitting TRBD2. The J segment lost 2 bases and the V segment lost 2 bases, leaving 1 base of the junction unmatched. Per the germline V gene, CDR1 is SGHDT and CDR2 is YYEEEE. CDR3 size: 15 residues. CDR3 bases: TGTGCCAGCAGCTTACTAGCGGGTAACACCGGGGAGCTGTTTTTT. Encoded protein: CASSLLAGNTGELFF.